This TCR beta chain comes out of a study of T-cell reconstitution after alpha-beta-depleted transplantation in children. Preparation of the TCRbeta library involved a method that used unique molecular identifiers. TCRdb redid the calling of the PCR reads with MiXCR, one entry per CDR3 protein. The sample yields 700,000 to 950,000 distinct CDR3 sequences, approximately 15% seen once. This CDR3 region has 14 residues. The V end was cut by 2 bases, the J end by 10 bases, with 15 bases between. Per the germline V gene, CDR1 is SNHLY and CDR2 is FYNNEI. The chain uses TRBV2 and TRBJ2-4, with D tentatively TRBD1 (7 bases). This clonotype originated in a male patient between 5 and 17 years old who had a stem cell transplant for acute lymphoblastic leukemia, so the T cells may come from the graft donor. The source was PBMCs, mostly from graft donor cells, collected 360 days after TCRalphabeta/CD19-depleted stem cell transplant. This CDR3 reads CASSELGGGLIQYF. CDR3 sequence (DNA): TGTGCCAGCAGTGAATTAGGAGGGGGCCTTATTCAGTACTTC.